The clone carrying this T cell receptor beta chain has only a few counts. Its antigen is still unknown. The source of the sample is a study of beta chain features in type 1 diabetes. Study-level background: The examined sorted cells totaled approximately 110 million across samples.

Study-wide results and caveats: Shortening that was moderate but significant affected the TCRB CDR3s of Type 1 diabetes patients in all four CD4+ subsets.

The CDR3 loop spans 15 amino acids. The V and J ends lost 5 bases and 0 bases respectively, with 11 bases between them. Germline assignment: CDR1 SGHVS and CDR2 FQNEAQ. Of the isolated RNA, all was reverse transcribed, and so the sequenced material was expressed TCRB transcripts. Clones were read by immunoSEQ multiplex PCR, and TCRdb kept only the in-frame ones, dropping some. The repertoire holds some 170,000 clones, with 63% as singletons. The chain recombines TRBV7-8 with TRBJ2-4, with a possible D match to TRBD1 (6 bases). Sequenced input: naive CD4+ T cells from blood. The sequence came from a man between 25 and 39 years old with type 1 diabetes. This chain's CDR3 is CASSTYREAKNIQYF. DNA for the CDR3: TGTGCCAGCAGCACCTACAGGGAAGCCAAAAACATTCAGTACTTC. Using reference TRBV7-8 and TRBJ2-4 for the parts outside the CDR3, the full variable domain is GAGVSQSPRYKVAKRGQDVALRCDPISGHVSLFWYQQALGQGPEFLTYFQNEAQLDKSGLPSDRFFAERPEGSVSTLKIQRTQQEDSAVYLCASSTYREAKNIQYFGAGTRLSVL.